The present entry profiles one T cell receptor (beta chain) with its context. The CDR3 covers 14 residues. CDR1 SGHRS and CDR2 YFSETQ come from the germline V gene. V lost 0 bases and J 5 bases, leaving 11 bases between the germline ends. This specimen belongs to a study of blood T cell repertoires in COVID-19. In the study overall: Sources were T cells, B-cell-depleted T cells, or PBMCs; the material itself was cDNA or gDNA.

In the original analysis: Reference gene primer amplification gave estimated nucleated cell counts. Profiling relied on immunoSEQ multiplex PCR, and the TCRdb table lists in-frame clones only, not all of them. From that table come the V and J calls and clone size; the DNA was used to work out D and trimming. The top ten clones hold roughly 6.6% of a sample with about 84,000 clones, over 60% of them seen once. The origin of this receptor is a man between 65 and 79 years old with acute or convalescent COVID-19. The specimen sequenced was peripheral blood. V gene TRBV5-1 combines with J gene TRBJ1-2, with D maybe TRBD1 (5 bases). CDR3 in amino acids: CASSLEGGEYGYTF. The DNA of the CDR3 is TGCGCCAGCAGCTTGGAAGGAGGGGAATATGGCTACACCTTC.